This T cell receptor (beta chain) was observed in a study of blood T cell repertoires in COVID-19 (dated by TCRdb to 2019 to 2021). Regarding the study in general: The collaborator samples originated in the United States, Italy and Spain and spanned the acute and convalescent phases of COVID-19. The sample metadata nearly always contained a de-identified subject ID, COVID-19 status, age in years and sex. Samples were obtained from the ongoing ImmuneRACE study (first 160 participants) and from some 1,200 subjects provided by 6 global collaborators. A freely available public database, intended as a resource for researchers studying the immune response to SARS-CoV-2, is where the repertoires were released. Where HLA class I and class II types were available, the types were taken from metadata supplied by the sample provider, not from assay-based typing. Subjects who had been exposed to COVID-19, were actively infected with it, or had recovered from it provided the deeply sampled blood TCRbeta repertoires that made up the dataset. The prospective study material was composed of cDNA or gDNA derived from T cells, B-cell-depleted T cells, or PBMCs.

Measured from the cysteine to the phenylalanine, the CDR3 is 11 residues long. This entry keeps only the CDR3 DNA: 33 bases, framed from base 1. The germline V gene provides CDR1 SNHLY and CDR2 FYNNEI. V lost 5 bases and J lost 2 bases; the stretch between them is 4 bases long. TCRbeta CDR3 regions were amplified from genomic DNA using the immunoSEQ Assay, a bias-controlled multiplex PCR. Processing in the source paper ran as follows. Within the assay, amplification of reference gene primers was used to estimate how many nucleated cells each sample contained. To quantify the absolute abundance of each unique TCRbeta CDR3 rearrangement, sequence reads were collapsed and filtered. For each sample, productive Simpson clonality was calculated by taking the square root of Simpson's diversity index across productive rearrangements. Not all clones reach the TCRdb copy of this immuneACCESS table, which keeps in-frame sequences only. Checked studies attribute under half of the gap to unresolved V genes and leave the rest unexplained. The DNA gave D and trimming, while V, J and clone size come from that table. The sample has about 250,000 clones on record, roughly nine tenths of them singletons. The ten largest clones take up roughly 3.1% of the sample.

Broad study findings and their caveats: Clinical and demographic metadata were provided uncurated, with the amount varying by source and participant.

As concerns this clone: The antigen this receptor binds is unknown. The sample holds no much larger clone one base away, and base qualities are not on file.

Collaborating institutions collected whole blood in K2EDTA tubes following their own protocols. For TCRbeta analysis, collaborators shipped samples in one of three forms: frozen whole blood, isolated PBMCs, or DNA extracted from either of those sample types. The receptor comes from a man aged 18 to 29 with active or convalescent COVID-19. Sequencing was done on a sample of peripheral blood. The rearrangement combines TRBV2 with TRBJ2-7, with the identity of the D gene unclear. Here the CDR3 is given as CASSPTYEQYF. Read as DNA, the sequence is TGTGCCAGCAGTCCTACCTACGAGCAGTACTTC. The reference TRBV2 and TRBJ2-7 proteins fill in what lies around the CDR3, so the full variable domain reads EPEVTQTPSHQVTQMGQEVILRCVPISNHLYFYWYRQILGQKVEFLVSFYNNEISEKSEIFDDQFSVERPDGSNFTLKIRSTKLEDSAMYFCASSPTYEQYFGPGTRLTVT.